The 10 T cell receptor beta chains in this list originate from one sample, sequenced in a study of memory CD4+ T cells and cytomegalovirus serostatus. Single viable CD3+CD4+CD8-CD45RO+ cells were sorted as the memory CD4+ T cells. Sequencing was performed with immunoSEQ multiplex PCR; in TCRdb, only in-frame clones are kept and a portion is missing. The profile covers about 47,000 clones, with around 76% appearing a single time and less than 1.5% taken by the ten largest. Material for sequencing was memory CD4+ T cells from blood. These receptors all come from an adult in good health and CMV-seropositive.

Comments on this clone: Other DNA sequences in the same sample also yield this CDR3. The gene calls are TRBV7-3 and TRBJ1-1; the D is unclear. Germline CDR1 reads SGHTA; CDR2 reads FQGTGA. The length of the CDR3 is 13 residues. Between the trimmed V and J ends, which lost 4 bases and 1 base, there was a span of 7 bases. The CDR3 spells CASSSIRNTEAFF. The CDR3 coding sequence is TGTGCCAGCAGCTCGATCAGGAACACTGAAGCTTTCTTT.

This chain links TRBV6-6 with TRBJ1-5; D might be TRBD1 (5 bases). Trimming stripped 5 bases from V and 4 bases from J, with 9 bases between. The CDR3 has 13 amino acids. The germline CDR1 and CDR2 sequences are MNHNY and SVGAGI (reference sequence). CDR3 region: CASSGKGNQPQHF. The CDR3 nucleotides read TGTGCCAGCAGTGGTAAGGGGAATCAGCCCCAGCATTTT.

This clone was detected only once. The chain recombines TRBV6-6 with TRBJ1-6; 9 bases are a match to TRBD1. Germline V gene sequence: CDR1 MNHNY, CDR2 SVGAGI (reference sequence). CDR3 size: 14 residues. The V and J ends lost 10 bases and 7 bases, in that order; junction bases with no gene match: 8. The CDR3 sequence: CATQRGTGNSPLHF. The CDR3 bases are TGTGCCACCCAAAGGGGGACAGGGAATTCACCCCTCCACTTT.

The genes are TRBV19 and TRBJ2-2, with no clear D. The CDR3 runs to 15 residues. Germline V CDR1 and CDR2: LNHDA, SQIVND (reference sequence). V was shortened by 3 bases and J by 7 bases, with 15 bases between the two germline ends. This chain's CDR3 is CASSIIDTLGGELFF. The CDR3 coding sequence is TGTGCCAGTAGTATTATAGACACCCTCGGCGGGGAGCTGTTTTTT.

This clone occurred a few times. The rearrangement uses TRBV19 and TRBJ2-7; D is perhaps TRBD1 (5 bases). The CDR3 runs 14 residues. From germline, CDR1 is LNHDA and CDR2 SQIVND (reference sequence). V was shortened by 7 bases and J by 4 bases, with 17 bases between the two germline ends. The CDR3 spells CASNDPGSPYEQYF. The CDR3 nucleotides read TGTGCCAGTAACGATCCAGGGTCACCTTACGAGCAGTACTTC.

This clone was counted a few times. V usage is TRBV28 and J usage is TRBJ1-4; D gene unclear. The CDR3 length is 14 residues. CDR1 is MDHEN and CDR2 is SYDVKM in the germline V gene. V lost 2 bases and J 8 bases, leaving 12 bases between the germline ends. CDR3 sequence: CASSLLAEGEKLFF. The CDR3 bases are TGTGCCAGCAGTTTACTAGCGGAGGGAGAAAAACTGTTTTTT.

The chain combines TRBV7-9 with TRBJ1-4; maybe TRBD1 (5 bases). CDR1 and CDR2 (germline): SEHNR, FQNEAQ (reference sequence). The germline V and J ends were trimmed by 1 base and 3 bases, with 6 bases remaining between them. The length of the CDR3 is 14 residues. The CDR3 here is CASSLGQPNEKLFF. DNA of the CDR3: TGTGCCAGCAGCTTAGGACAGCCTAATGAAAAACTGTTTTTT.

The CDR3 DNA sequence: TGCGCCAGTCGACTTGGGACCGGGGAGCTGTTTTTT. Amino acids: CASRLGTGELFF. The rearrangement links TRBV5-1 to TRBJ2-2; no clear D gene. Per germline, CDR1 SGHRS and CDR2 YFSETQ. The CDR3 is 12 residues long. V was shortened by 8 bases and J by 5 bases, with 10 bases between the two germline ends.

The V gene is TRBV13, the J gene TRBJ1-5; the match to TRBD1 covers 11 bases. Looked up from germline, CDR1 is PRHDT and CDR2 is FYEKMQ (reference sequence). The V and J ends lost 6 bases and 5 bases, in that order; junction bases with no gene match: 3. CDR3 length: 14 amino acids. The CDR3 DNA follows: TGTGCCAGCAGTTCGGGACAGGGGGATCAGCCCCAGCATTTT. This translates into CASSSGQGDQPQHF. Drawing the rest from reference TRBV13 and TRBJ1-5, the complete variable domain is AAGVIQSPRHLIKEKRETATLKCYPIPRHDTVYWYQQGPGQDPQFLISFYEKMQSDKGSIPDRFSAQQFSDYHSELNMSSLELGDSALYFCASSSGQGDQPQHFGDGTRLSIL.

The rearrangement joins TRBV5-4 to TRBJ2-7; D might be TRBD2 (7 bases). V was pared by 9 bases and J by 3 bases, with 22 bases between. Germline CDR1 SGHNT, CDR2 YYREEE (reference sequence). This CDR3 contains 15 residues. CDR3 protein: CAISEGGGVLYEQYF. CDR3 coding DNA: TGTGCCATCAGTGAGGGCGGGGGCGTGCTCTACGAGCAGTACTTC.